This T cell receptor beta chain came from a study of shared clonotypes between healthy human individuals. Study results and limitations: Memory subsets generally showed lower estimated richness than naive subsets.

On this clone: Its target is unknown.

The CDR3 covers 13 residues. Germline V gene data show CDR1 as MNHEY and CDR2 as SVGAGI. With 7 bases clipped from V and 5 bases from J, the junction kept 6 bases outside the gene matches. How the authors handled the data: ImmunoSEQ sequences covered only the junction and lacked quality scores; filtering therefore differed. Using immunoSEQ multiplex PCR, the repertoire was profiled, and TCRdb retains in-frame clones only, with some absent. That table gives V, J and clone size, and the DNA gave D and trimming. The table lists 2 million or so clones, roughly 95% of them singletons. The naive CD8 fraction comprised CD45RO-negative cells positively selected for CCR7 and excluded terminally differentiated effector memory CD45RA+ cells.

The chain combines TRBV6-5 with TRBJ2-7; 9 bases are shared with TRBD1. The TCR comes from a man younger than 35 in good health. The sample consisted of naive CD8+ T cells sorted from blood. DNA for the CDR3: TGTGCCAGCACCCACGGACAGGGGAACGAGCAGTACTTC. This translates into CASTHGQGNEQYF.